Listed below are T cell receptor beta chains from one sample, sequenced in a study of shared clonotypes between healthy human individuals. Sequenced by immunoSEQ multiplex PCR; TCRdb stores in-frame clones only, minus some. The sample records 550,000 to 800,000 clones, about nine tenths being singletons. The material sequenced was memory CD8+ T cells from PBMCs. These TCRs come from a man aged 18 to 29 in good health. Some clones in this sample may be carry-over from other donors' samples. CDR3s include the opening cysteine and the closing phenylalanine or tryptophan. The order of the fields is D gene, clone size, J gene, V gene, CDR3 protein, CDR3 DNA. D genes are given only for firm matches. Clone size is not always given. Where it is, it says once, few, many or a class for expanded clones.

d_gene: NA; abundance: NA; j_gene: TRBJ2-7; v_gene: TRBV21-1; CDR3aa: CASSKSGGLAYFYSYEQYF; CDR3nt: TGTGCCAGCAGCAAAAGTGGGGGACTAGCGTATTTTTACTCCTACGAGCAGTACTTC
d_gene: TRBD2; abundance: NA; j_gene: TRBJ2-7; v_gene: TRBV7-6; CDR3aa: CASTLGREGIHEQYF; CDR3nt: TGTGCCAGCACCCTTGGACGGGAGGGCATACACGAGCAGTACTTC
d_gene: TRBD2; abundance: NA; j_gene: TRBJ2-7; v_gene: TRBV28; CDR3aa: CASSPPLREGPYEQYF; CDR3nt: TGTGCCAGCAGTCCCCCCCTCCGGGAGGGCCCCTACGAGCAGTACTTC
d_gene: NA; abundance: NA; j_gene: TRBJ1-1; v_gene: TRBV7-3; CDR3aa: CASSSPLKGEGEAEAFF; CDR3nt: TGTGCCAGCAGCTCGCCACTTAAAGGGGAAGGTGAAGCTGAAGCTTTCTTT
d_gene: NA; abundance: NA; j_gene: TRBJ2-1; v_gene: TRBV27; CDR3aa: CASSFSGGSYNEQFF; CDR3nt: TGTGCCAGCAGTTTCAGCGGAGGCTCCTACAATGAGCAGTTCTTC
d_gene: NA; abundance: once; j_gene: TRBJ2-3; v_gene: TRBV27; CDR3aa: CASSLGGISTDTQYF; CDR3nt: TGTGCCAGCAGTTTAGGCGGCATTAGCACAGATACGCAGTATTTT
d_gene: TRBD1; abundance: few; j_gene: TRBJ2-7; v_gene: TRBV5-1; CDR3aa: CASYGTGYEGDYEQYF; CDR3nt: TGCGCCAGCTACGGGACAGGGTATGAGGGAGACTACGAGCAGTACTTC
d_gene: NA; abundance: NA; j_gene: TRBJ2-3; v_gene: TRBV10-3; CDR3aa: CAISGPLTDTQYF; CDR3nt: TGTGCCATCAGTGGCCCGCTCACAGATACGCAGTATTTT
d_gene: TRBD1; abundance: NA; j_gene: TRBJ1-1; v_gene: TRBV11-2; CDR3aa: CASSPYGDRESTEAFF; CDR3nt: TGTGCCAGCAGCCCCTACGGGGACAGGGAGAGCACTGAAGCTTTCTTT
d_gene: TRBD2; abundance: NA; j_gene: TRBJ2-7; v_gene: TRBV29-1; CDR3aa: CSARTSAAEQYF; CDR3nt: TGCAGCGCACGGACTAGCGCGGCCGAGCAGTACTTC
d_gene: NA; abundance: NA; j_gene: TRBJ2-1; v_gene: TRBV7-6; CDR3aa: CASSLYLSSYNEQFF; CDR3nt: TGTGCCAGCAGCTTATATTTGAGCTCCTACAATGAGCAGTTCTTC
d_gene: TRBD1; abundance: NA; j_gene: TRBJ2-7; v_gene: TRBV4-2; CDR3aa: CASSPGQAYEQYF; CDR3nt: TGTGCCAGCAGCCCGGGACAGGCTTACGAGCAGTACTTC
d_gene: TRBD2; abundance: once; j_gene: TRBJ2-3; v_gene: TRBV29-1; CDR3aa: CSVEREYYTQYF; CDR3nt: TGCAGCGTTGAGCGGGAGTACTATACGCAGTATTTT
d_gene: TRBD2; abundance: NA; j_gene: TRBJ2-5; v_gene: TRBV27; CDR3aa: CASSPRYGTSGRNGETQYF; CDR3nt: TGTGCCAGCAGTCCTCGCTACGGGACTAGCGGGAGGAACGGAGAGACCCAGTACTTC
d_gene: TRBD1; abundance: NA; j_gene: TRBJ1-2; v_gene: TRBV7-8; CDR3aa: CASSYWGDREEGYTF; CDR3nt: TGTGCCAGCAGCTACTGGGGTGACAGGGAGGAAGGCTACACCTTC
d_gene: NA; abundance: NA; j_gene: TRBJ2-3; v_gene: TRBV28; CDR3aa: CASSTPGQAGSFDTQYF; CDR3nt: TGTGCCAGCAGTACACCGGGGCAGGCCGGAAGTTTTGATACGCAGTATTTT
d_gene: TRBD2; abundance: NA; j_gene: TRBJ2-7; v_gene: TRBV7-8; CDR3aa: CASSLAAGLTSGKYEQYF; CDR3nt: TGTGCCAGCAGCTTAGCGGCCGGGTTGACTAGCGGGAAGTACGAGCAGTACTTC
d_gene: NA; abundance: NA; j_gene: TRBJ2-7; v_gene: TRBV7-2; CDR3aa: CASSSSRVEGLEQYF; CDR3nt: TGTGCCAGCAGCTCGTCAAGGGTAGAGGGACTCGAGCAGTACTTC
d_gene: NA; abundance: NA; j_gene: TRBJ2-7; v_gene: TRBV4-1; CDR3aa: CASSPGPGTSSYEQYF; CDR3nt: TGCGCCAGCAGCCCTGGCCCGGGAACAAGCTCCTACGAGCAGTACTTC
d_gene: NA; abundance: NA; j_gene: TRBJ1-4; v_gene: TRBV25-1; CDR3aa: CASSELGRREKLFF; CDR3nt: TGTGCCAGCAGTGAGCTAGGGAGGAGGGAAAAACTGTTTTTT
d_gene: TRBD1; abundance: NA; j_gene: TRBJ2-5; v_gene: TRBV27; CDR3aa: CASRMGTGEETQYF; CDR3nt: TGTGCCAGCAGAATGGGTACAGGGGAAGAGACCCAGTACTTC
d_gene: NA; abundance: NA; j_gene: TRBJ2-7; v_gene: TRBV20-1; CDR3aa: CSARGAGEQYF; CDR3nt: TGCAGTGCTAGGGGAGCCGGCGAGCAGTACTTC